This T cell receptor (beta chain) is from a study of T cell responses to AZD1222 COVID-19 vaccine. Pooling of second doses given at about 4 or about 12 weeks was done. Clones were sequenced by immunoSEQ multiplex PCR, and TCRdb holds only the in-frame ones, with some missing. The data contain approximately 140,000 clones, under 95% of them singletons. CDR1 is SGDLS and CDR2 is YYNGEE in the germline V gene. The V and J ends lost 3 bases and 3 bases respectively, with 13 bases between them. The CDR3 is made up of 14 amino acids. In regard to this clone: Its specificity is not known.

Overall study findings and caveats: Among AZD1222 vaccinees, only 5 to 7 were seropositive at baseline. Donors, mostly white British, included more females; clonal diversity was possibly underestimated.

The sample here was peripheral blood, taken 28 days after the second AZD1222 dose. This receptor was obtained from an adult who received the AZD1222 COVID-19 vaccine. The genes are TRBV9 and TRBJ2-7; unclear D gene. The CDR3 DNA reads TGTGCCAGCAGCGAGGCCCTGATCGGCTACGAGCAGTACTTC. Translation gives CASSEALIGYEQYF.